These T cell receptor beta chains were read from a single sample in a study of blood T cells in healthy people across ages. In TCRdb, the 5' RACE reads were re-called with MiXCR into one record per CDR3 protein. Here the sample spans some 1.1 million distinct CDR3 sequences, around two fifths being singletons. Sequences were obtained from blood. The source of these receptors is a young man in good health. Both conserved end residues are part of each CDR3. Fields, in order: CDR3 length, V gene, J gene, D gene, clone size, CDR3 DNA, CDR3 protein. D genes are given only for firm matches. Size tells how often a clone was seen (once, few, many) or the class of an expanded clone, and some rows leave it out.

length: 15
V: TRBV7-2
J: TRBJ2-1
D: -
size: few
DNA: TGTGCCAGCAGCATGGGTTGGCAGGCCTACAATGAGCAGTTCTTC
CDR3: CASSMGWQAYNEQFF

length: 14
V: TRBV9
J: TRBJ2-1
D: -
size: few
DNA: TGTGCCAGCAGCGTAGTAGGCAGAAACAATGAGCAGTTCTTC
CDR3: CASSVVGRNNEQFF

length: 16
V: TRBV5-5
J: TRBJ2-3
D: -
size: -
DNA: TGTGCCAGCAGGCTTTACGAGACCACCTCAAAAGATACGCAGTATTTT
CDR3: CASRLYETTSKDTQYF

length: 15
V: TRBV7-8
J: TRBJ1-2
D: TRBD1
size: -
DNA: TGTGCCAGCAGCTTAGATACAGGGGCGAGGTGTGGCTACACCTTC
CDR3: CASSLDTGARCGYTF

length: 17
V: TRBV28
J: TRBJ1-1
D: TRBD1
size: -
DNA: TGTGCCAGCAGTTTATACTGGACAGGGGGCGGCGGCACTGAAGCTTTCTTT
CDR3: CASSLYWTGGGGTEAFF

length: 15
V: TRBV12-3/TRBV12-4
J: TRBJ2-3
D: -
size: few
DNA: TGTGCCAGCAGGTCAGCGCGGGGAAGCACAGATACGCAGTATTTT
CDR3: CASRSARGSTDTQYF

length: 20
V: TRBV20-1
J: TRBJ2-1
D: TRBD2
size: -
DNA: TGCAGTGCTAGAGATTCTTTAAGACTAGCGGGAGCAGCGTCCTACAATGAGCAGTTCTTC
CDR3: CSARDSLRLAGAASYNEQFF

length: 16
V: TRBV7-6
J: TRBJ2-3
D: TRBD2
size: few
DNA: TGTGCCAGCAGCCAGCGACTAGCGGGGATAACAGATACGCAGTATTTT
CDR3: CASSQRLAGITDTQYF

length: 14
V: TRBV9
J: TRBJ2-1
D: TRBD1
size: -
DNA: TGTGCCAGCAGCGTGTCAGGGGGCAAAAATGAGCAGTTCTTC
CDR3: CASSVSGGKNEQFF

length: 11
V: TRBV27
J: TRBJ2-1
D: -
size: many
DNA: TGTGCCAGCAGTTTTTATGGTGAGCAGTTCTTC
CDR3: CASSFYGEQFF

length: 18
V: TRBV3-1
J: TRBJ1-1
D: -
size: -
DNA: TGTGCCAGCAGCCAAGATAGCCAGACCGGCCATGGGAACACTGAAGCTTTCTTT
CDR3: CASSQDSQTGHGNTEAFF

length: 15
V: TRBV12-3/TRBV12-4
J: TRBJ1-2
D: -
size: -
DNA: TGTGCCAGCAGTCCATGGACAACGGAGTACTATGGCTACACCTTC
CDR3: CASSPWTTEYYGYTF

length: 16
V: TRBV27
J: TRBJ2-1
D: TRBD2
size: -
DNA: TGTGCCAGCAGCCCCCGACTAGCGGGGGCGCCGAATGAGCAGTTCTTC
CDR3: CASSPRLAGAPNEQFF

length: 14
V: TRBV5-5
J: TRBJ1-5
D: -
size: few
DNA: TGTGCCAGCAGCTTGGTCCCAGCCAATCAGCCCCAGCATTTT
CDR3: CASSLVPANQPQHF

length: 13
V: TRBV2
J: TRBJ2-1
D: -
size: -
DNA: TGTGCCAGCATAAGGGACACACACAATGAGCAGTTCTTC
CDR3: CASIRDTHNEQFF

length: 14
V: TRBV6-5
J: TRBJ2-5
D: -
size: few
DNA: TGTGCCAGCAGGAACCTCGGGATCCAAGAGACCCAGTACTTC
CDR3: CASRNLGIQETQYF

length: 15
V: TRBV6-5
J: TRBJ1-2
D: -
size: -
DNA: TGTGCCAGCAGACAAACTCCAAGGACAGATTATGGCTACACCTTC
CDR3: CASRQTPRTDYGYTF

length: 15
V: TRBV7-6
J: TRBJ1-4
D: -
size: -
DNA: TGTGCCAGCAGCGCAGGGGTTGGGTCTAATGAAAAACTGTTTTTT
CDR3: CASSAGVGSNEKLFF

length: 13
V: TRBV20-1
J: TRBJ1-6
D: -
size: -
DNA: TGCAGTGCTAGACCCCTGCAGGGTTCACCCCTCCACTTT
CDR3: CSARPLQGSPLHF

length: 14
V: TRBV9
J: TRBJ2-5
D: -
size: few
DNA: TGTGCCAGCAGCGTAGGACTAAATGGAGAGACCCAGTACTTC
CDR3: CASSVGLNGETQYF

length: 15
V: TRBV7-3
J: TRBJ2-1
D: TRBD2
size: -
DNA: TGTGCCAGCAGCACAAGCGGGGGGTACTACAATGAGCAGTTCTTC
CDR3: CASSTSGGYYNEQFF

length: 13
V: TRBV30
J: TRBJ2-2
D: -
size: -
DNA: TGTGCCTGGAGTGTATCCGGGACCGGGGAGCTGTTTTTT
CDR3: CAWSVSGTGELFF

length: 15
V: TRBV2
J: TRBJ1-6
D: -
size: -
DNA: TGTGCCAGCACTATGACAGGAGAGTCGAATTCACCCCTCCACTTT
CDR3: CASTMTGESNSPLHF

length: 14
V: TRBV4-3
J: TRBJ1-1
D: -
size: -
DNA: TGCGCCAGCAGCCAACAGACCAGGAACACTGAAGCTTTCTTT
CDR3: CASSQQTRNTEAFF

length: 16
V: TRBV7-3
J: TRBJ2-7
D: -
size: -
DNA: TGTGCCAGCAGCTTAACGGGCCGGAGCTCCTACAATGAGCAGTACTTC
CDR3: CASSLTGRSSYNEQYF

length: 14
V: TRBV6-5
J: TRBJ2-1
D: TRBD1
size: -
DNA: TGTGCCAGCAGGACCGGACAGGGGTACAATGAGCAGTTCTTC
CDR3: CASRTGQGYNEQFF

length: 16
V: TRBV4-1
J: TRBJ1-4
D: -
size: few
DNA: TGCGCCAGCAGCCAAGAGTATGGGACAAGTGATGAAAAACTGTTTTTT
CDR3: CASSQEYGTSDEKLFF

length: 17
V: TRBV10-3
J: TRBJ1-3
D: -
size: -
DNA: TGTGCCATCAGTGAGCCCAGACAGATAAGCTCTGGAAACACCATATATTTT
CDR3: CAISEPRQISSGNTIYF

length: 14
V: TRBV12-3/TRBV12-4
J: TRBJ1-1
D: TRBD1
size: few
DNA: TGTGCCAGCAGGACAGGGGGATTGAACACTGAAGCTTTCTTT
CDR3: CASRTGGLNTEAFF

length: 17
V: TRBV20-1
J: TRBJ2-5
D: TRBD2
size: many
DNA: TGCAGTGCCACTCTGGGGAGACTAGCGGGGCTACAAGAGACCCAGTACTTC
CDR3: CSATLGRLAGLQETQYF

length: 17
V: TRBV6-6
J: TRBJ2-1
D: -
size: -
DNA: TGTGCCAGCAGTTACTCGATAAAGGAGCTACTACAAGAGACCCAGTTCTTC
CDR3: CASSYSIKELLQETQFF

length: 15
V: TRBV4-3
J: TRBJ2-1
D: TRBD2
size: -
DNA: TGCGCCAGCAGCCAAGACGCGGGGGGGTTTAATGAGCAGTTCTTC
CDR3: CASSQDAGGFNEQFF